This T cell receptor beta chain was captured in a study of OX40 agonist ivuxolimab in advanced cancers. Findings and limits, study-wide: Normalized T-cell clonal expansion was also low in a subset of nonresponders. There was clonal expansion of CD4+ and CD8+ blood T cells by week 6 at 0.1 to 3.0 mg/kg.

The protocol was immunoSEQ multiplex PCR, while the TCRdb copy is restricted to in-frame clones and leaves out a portion. The sample lists 90,000 to 100,000 clones, 88% occurring once. No patient had autoimmune disease or received systemic immunosuppression. With regard to this clone: Its matching antigen is unknown.

V gave up 4 bases and J gave up 7 bases, with 17 bases separating them. The germline V gene encodes CDR1 SGHNT and CDR2 YYREEE (reference sequence). CDR3 size: 14 residues. The source was CD4+ or CD8+ T cells sorted from blood, collected in a trial of the OX40 agonist ivuxolimab. The receptor's source is an adult with an advanced solid tumor such as melanoma, head and neck, liver or kidney cancer. This chain connects TRBV5-4 to TRBJ1-2, with D tentatively TRBD1 (6 bases). CDR3 protein: CASSLGSTGTGYTF. In DNA form, the CDR3 reads TGTGCCAGCAGCCTTGGTTCCACAGGGACTGGCTACACCTTC.